This T cell receptor (beta chain) was identified in a study of T cells in Graves' hyperthyroidism and ophthalmopathy. In the study overall: It was at initial diagnosis, before any treatment, that peripheral blood was collected.

Regarding the study as a whole: Most clonotypes expanded in thyroid above 0.001 were likewise present in blood.

Germline assignment: CDR1 SGHNT and CDR2 YYREEE (reference sequence). The ends were cut back, 1 base at V and 7 bases at J, with 14 bases in the middle. The CDR3 has 14 residues. It was RNA transcripts that yielded the amplified TCR beta CDR3 regions. Initially, a first-round RT-PCR of the TCR CDR3 employed the HTBI primer set. TCRdb re-analysed the multiplex PCR reads in MiXCR, keeping a single row per CDR3 protein. The table has under 700,000 distinct CDR3 sequences, roughly 17% seen once. Graves' hyperthyroidism showing no ophthalmopathy progression within 18 months was considered stable. Clinical symptoms, serum thyroxine and TRAb, thyroid ultrasound and orbital computed tomography together formed the diagnostic basis. As concerns this clonotype: What it binds is unknown.

Sequenced material: blood. This chain connects TRBV5-4 to TRBJ1-1; no clear D. The receptor was isolated from a woman between 18 and 29 years old with Graves' hyperthyroidism. The CDR3 spells CASSLPSGSSEAFF. The CDR3 DNA follows: TGTGCCAGCAGCTTGCCGTCAGGTTCGAGTGAAGCTTTCTTT.